This T cell receptor (beta chain) derives from a study of beta chain features in type 1 diabetes (dated by TCRdb to the late 2010s). About the investigation overall: Mean age, gender distribution, total cell number and subset yield were not different between patients and healthy donors. The study compared the TCRB repertoires of sorted circulating CD4+ T cell subsets in recently diagnosed type 1 diabetes patients with those in matched healthy donors. Naive and central memory subsets were obtained from all 28 donors, but regulatory and stem cell-like memory subsets were isolated from only 8 patients and 8 healthy donors. A total of some 100,000,000 sorted cells were examined across all samples, and a strong correlation was observed between cell number per subset and RNA yield.

Study-wide conclusions, independent of this receptor: Sequencing cDNA rather than genomic DNA could over-represent highly expressing activated cells, although activation and CD3 levels did not differ between groups. Shorter templates might have been favored by PCR, but patient and control samples were amplified and corrected together, so both groups would have been affected equally by any skew. Naive, central memory and regulatory TCRB repertoires appeared more similar among patients than among healthy donors. At VDJ recombination sites, patients with type 1 diabetes made fewer insertions and deleted more nucleotides, a pattern implying thymic rearrangement abnormalities. Because small numbers of individuals were included in the HLA sub-analyses, any influence of HLA type on TCRB rearrangement was left unresolved. Type 1 diabetes patients showed a moderate but significant shortening of TCRB CDR3 length in all four CD4+ subsets.

Reading the germline V gene gives CDR1 SGHTA and CDR2 FQGNSA. Including cysteine and phenylalanine, the CDR3 has 15 amino acids. Only the CDR3 region is kept as DNA, spanning 45 bases read in frame from base 1. V is pared back by 8 bases and J by 9 bases, with 23 bases lying between the germline termini. This clone was detected only a few times. The specificity of this receptor is unknown. The sample holds no much larger clone one base away, and base qualities are not on file. From each donor, a single peripheral blood sample of around 120 mL on average was drawn into heparinised tubes. A BD FACSAria II and a panel including CD45RO, CCR7, CD25, CD127, CD95 and CD27 were used to sort naive, central memory, regulatory and stem cell-like memory CD4+ T cells. Purity was above 95% for every sorted population. Right away, PBMCs were isolated by Lymphoprep density gradient centrifugation and were stained directly, with no culture step. So that batch effects would be minimized, each experiment stained and sorted samples in pairs, pairing one healthy donor with one patient.

All of the isolated RNA was reverse transcribed with the High Capacity cDNA Reverse Transcription Kit, so expressed TCRB transcripts were sequenced. Deep immunoSEQ sequencing was performed on naive, central memory and regulatory T cell samples, with an average of around 3.4 million total reads per sample. Sorted cells were lysed in RLT buffer and RNA was extracted with DNase-treated RNeasy Micro or Mini kits, depending on cell number. Each cell subset was processed separately to prevent cross-contamination, with patient and healthy donor samples processed together. The immunoSEQ multiplex PCR was used to amplify TCRB sequences from cDNA, yielding 87-bp fragments that span the CDR3 region. Sequencing of the amplicons was performed on the Illumina HiSeq platform. Per the authors' processing: PCR bias was corrected computationally using synthetic template baselines, and reads within Hamming distance 2 were collapsed, with unmergeable singletons discarded. Reads were aligned against IMGT so that V, D and J genes, CDR3 length and insertions or deletions at six rearrangement sites could be assigned. Clonotype counts were normalized to sorted cell number within each subset before computing true diversity and Gini coefficients with the tcR R package. Repertoire sharing was quantified using the overlap coefficient calculated on TCRB nucleotide sequences. TCRdb stores this immuneACCESS table with in-frame sequences only. Part of the clones is absent; in the studies checked, under half of the shortfall reflects unresolved V genes, and no reason is known for the rest. The DNA gave D and trimming, while V, J and clone size come from that table. Counted in this sample were under 150,000 clones; 6% to 7.5% of them appeared once. The ten largest make up about 1.4% of the sample.

Recombination linked TRBV7-2 to TRBJ2-1, with TRBD2 perhaps the D gene, on 6 matching bases. Input material: central memory CD4+ T cells from blood. This receptor was taken from a woman aged 25 to 39 in good health. The CDR3 amino acid sequence is: CASGGVGRPSSEQFF. The nucleotide sequence is TGTGCCAGCGGAGGGGTTGGGAGGCCCAGCAGTGAGCAGTTCTTC.